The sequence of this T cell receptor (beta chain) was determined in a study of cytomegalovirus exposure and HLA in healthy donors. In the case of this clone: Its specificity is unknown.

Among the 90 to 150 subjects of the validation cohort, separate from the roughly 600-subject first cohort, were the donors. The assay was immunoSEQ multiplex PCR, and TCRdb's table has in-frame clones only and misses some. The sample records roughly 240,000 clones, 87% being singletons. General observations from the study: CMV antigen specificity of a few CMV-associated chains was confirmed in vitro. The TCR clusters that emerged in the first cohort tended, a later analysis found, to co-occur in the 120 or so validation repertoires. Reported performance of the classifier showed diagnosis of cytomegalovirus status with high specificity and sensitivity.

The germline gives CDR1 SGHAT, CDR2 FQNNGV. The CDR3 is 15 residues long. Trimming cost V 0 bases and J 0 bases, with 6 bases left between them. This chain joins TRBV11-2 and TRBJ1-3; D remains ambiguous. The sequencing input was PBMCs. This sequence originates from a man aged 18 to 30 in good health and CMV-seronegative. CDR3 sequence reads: CASSLDPFSGNTIYF. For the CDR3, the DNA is TGTGCCAGCAGCTTAGATCCCTTCTCTGGAAACACCATATATTTT.